A single sample gave rise to the 2 T cell receptor beta chains below, sequenced in a study of blood T cells in healthy people across ages (dated by TCRdb to the mid-2010s). Libraries came from 5' RACE. The listed sequencing device is Illumina HiSeq 2500. The second PCR ran for roughly 7 to 12 cycles and used a J-beta primer mix along with a sample-barcoded 5' primer. TCRdb took the public reads, trimmed them with fastp at Q25, ran MiXCR for clone calling and kept in-frame beta chains. Every distinct CDR3 protein forms one entry, paired with its most common genes and DNA. The sample data list about 730,000 distinct CDR3 sequences, and roughly 43% of these were observed just once. The ten largest clones take up 20% to 25% of the sample. The sample was blood. These receptors all come from a woman aged 60-75 years in good health.

V and J are TRBV7-2 and TRBJ2-5; TRBD2 matches at 12 bases. The CDR3 runs to 15 residues. The germline CDR1 and CDR2 sequences are SGHTA and FQGNSA. With 3 bases clipped from V and 11 bases from J, the junction kept 10 bases outside the gene matches. The CDR3 region is CASSFLTSGSSEQYF. In DNA form, the CDR3 reads TGTGCCAGCAGCTTTCTGACTAGCGGGAGTTCTGAGCAGTACTTC.

This clonotype has a handful of counts. The V call is TRBV20-1, the J call TRBJ2-1, with TRBD2 matching over 8 bases. The CDR3 runs to 13 residues. The V segment lost 7 bases and the J segment 6 bases; nucleotides outside the gene matches: 8. From germline, CDR1 is DFQATT and CDR2 SNEGSKA (reference sequence). The CDR3 protein is CSVGTSRSNEQFF. As DNA, the CDR3 is TGCAGTGTCGGGACTAGTAGGAGCAATGAGCAGTTCTTC.